This is a list of T cell receptor beta chains from one sample in a study of blood T cell repertoires in COVID-19. The method was immunoSEQ multiplex PCR; TCRdb's version includes in-frame clones alone and lacks a portion of them. Here the sample spans 120,000 or so clones, around 84% being singletons. The sample consisted of PBMCs or T cells enriched from blood (not recorded which). All receptors come from a woman aged 30 to 39 who had recovered from COVID-19. Both conserved end residues are part of each CDR3. The order of the fields is clone size, V gene, J gene, D gene, CDR3 DNA, CDR3 protein. The D gene is left open where the match is weak. Only part of the rows carry a size: once, few, many, or a class if the clone is expanded.

abundance: -; v_gene: TRBV30; j_gene: TRBJ2-7; d_gene: -; CDR3nt: TGTGCCTGGAGTCCTTCTAGACGCGAGCAGTACTTC; CDR3aa: CAWSPSRREQYF
abundance: -; v_gene: TRBV12-3/TRBV12-4; j_gene: TRBJ2-7; d_gene: TRBD2; CDR3nt: TGTGCCAGCATTTTTAGCGGGAGCTACGAGCAGTACTTC; CDR3aa: CASIFSGSYEQYF
abundance: -; v_gene: TRBV7-9; j_gene: TRBJ2-5; d_gene: -; CDR3nt: TGTGCCAGCAGCCCGACAGGCGCCTCTCAAGAGACCCAGTACTTC; CDR3aa: CASSPTGASQETQYF
abundance: -; v_gene: TRBV28; j_gene: TRBJ2-5; d_gene: TRBD1; CDR3nt: TGTGCCAGCAGTGCAGGGACAGGGGTTCCCCAAGAGACCCAGTACTTC; CDR3aa: CASSAGTGVPQETQYF
abundance: -; v_gene: TRBV4-2; j_gene: TRBJ2-7; d_gene: -; CDR3nt: TGTGCCAGCAGCCAAGTTCAAGCAGGAACCTACGAGCAGTACTTC; CDR3aa: CASSQVQAGTYEQYF
abundance: -; v_gene: TRBV4-3; j_gene: TRBJ2-3; d_gene: -; CDR3nt: TGCGCCAGCAGCCAAGTGCCAGGGCGGGACACAGATACGCAGTATTTT; CDR3aa: CASSQVPGRDTDTQYF
abundance: -; v_gene: TRBV28; j_gene: TRBJ2-7; d_gene: -; CDR3nt: TGTGCCAGCAGACCTGGAGGGACGGCCTACGAGCAGTACTTC; CDR3aa: CASRPGGTAYEQYF
abundance: -; v_gene: TRBV28; j_gene: TRBJ2-6; d_gene: TRBD1; CDR3nt: TGTGCCAGCAGTTTACGGTCGTACAGGGGGCGAGGCTCTGGGGCCAACGTCCTGACTTTC; CDR3aa: CASSLRSYRGRGSGANVLTF
abundance: -; v_gene: TRBV4-1; j_gene: TRBJ1-2; d_gene: TRBD1; CDR3nt: TGCGCCAGCAGCCAAGGAGGGGGCAACTATGGCTACACCTTC; CDR3aa: CASSQGGGNYGYTF
abundance: -; v_gene: TRBV7-9; j_gene: TRBJ2-5; d_gene: -; CDR3nt: TGTGCCAGCAGCTTATTTCCCAGCCAAGAGACCCAGTACTTC; CDR3aa: CASSLFPSQETQYF
abundance: -; v_gene: TRBV7-2; j_gene: TRBJ2-7; d_gene: TRBD1; CDR3nt: TGTGCCAGCAGCTTAAGGTGGGGGACAGGGCCCTACGAGCAGTACTTC; CDR3aa: CASSLRWGTGPYEQYF
abundance: -; v_gene: TRBV25-1; j_gene: TRBJ1-5; d_gene: TRBD1; CDR3nt: TGTGCCAGCAGTGATACAGGGGGCGGGAATCAGCCCCAGCATTTT; CDR3aa: CASSDTGGGNQPQHF
abundance: -; v_gene: TRBV5-1; j_gene: TRBJ2-7; d_gene: TRBD1; CDR3nt: TGCGCCAGCAGCGCGCGGACAGGGGAAGCCTACGAGCAGTACTTC; CDR3aa: CASSARTGEAYEQYF
abundance: -; v_gene: TRBV19; j_gene: TRBJ2-5; d_gene: -; CDR3nt: TGTGCCAGTAGGAGTTTAGCAGCCCAAGAGACCCAGTACTTC; CDR3aa: CASRSLAAQETQYF
abundance: -; v_gene: TRBV5-4; j_gene: TRBJ1-1; d_gene: -; CDR3nt: TGTGCCAGCAGCTTTCGGAACACTGAAGCTTTCTTT; CDR3aa: CASSFRNTEAFF
abundance: -; v_gene: TRBV6-5; j_gene: TRBJ1-2; d_gene: -; CDR3nt: TGTGCCAGCAGCAACGCCGGTTCCTCGGGCTACACCTTC; CDR3aa: CASSNAGSSGYTF
abundance: once; v_gene: TRBV5-1; j_gene: TRBJ2-1; d_gene: TRBD2; CDR3nt: TGCGCCAGCTCCCCGGCGGGAGGGTACAATGAGCAGTTCTTC; CDR3aa: CASSPAGGYNEQFF
abundance: -; v_gene: TRBV10-3; j_gene: TRBJ1-1; d_gene: -; CDR3nt: TGTGCCATCGGAGACTTCGGGGAGCTCTTT; CDR3aa: CAIGDFGELF
abundance: -; v_gene: TRBV7-3; j_gene: TRBJ2-5; d_gene: TRBD2; CDR3nt: TGTGCCAGCAGCGCGGGACTAGCGGGAGAAGAGACCCAGTACTTC; CDR3aa: CASSAGLAGEETQYF
abundance: -; v_gene: TRBV11-2; j_gene: TRBJ1-2; d_gene: TRBD1; CDR3nt: TGTGCCAGCAGCCTTTACAGGGGCCTAACGATGGGCTACACCTTC; CDR3aa: CASSLYRGLTMGYTF
abundance: -; v_gene: TRBV24-1; j_gene: TRBJ2-3; d_gene: TRBD2; CDR3nt: TGTGCCACCAGCGGACTAGCGGGATCAGATACGCAGTATTTT; CDR3aa: CATSGLAGSDTQYF
abundance: -; v_gene: TRBV30; j_gene: TRBJ1-5; d_gene: -; CDR3nt: TGTGCCTGGAGCAGGGGCCCAAGGCAGCCCCAGCATTTT; CDR3aa: CAWSRGPRQPQHF
abundance: -; v_gene: TRBV30; j_gene: TRBJ1-2; d_gene: TRBD1; CDR3nt: TGTGCCTCAACAGGGGATGTGGACTATGGCTACACCTTC; CDR3aa: CASTGDVDYGYTF
abundance: -; v_gene: TRBV5-1; j_gene: TRBJ2-1; d_gene: -; CDR3nt: TGCGCCAGCAGCTTGAACCTACTAGAGCTTTCCTACAATGAGCAGTTCTTC; CDR3aa: CASSLNLLELSYNEQFF
abundance: -; v_gene: TRBV9; j_gene: TRBJ1-1; d_gene: TRBD1; CDR3nt: TGTGCCAGCAGCGCCGGACAGGGGATTATGAACACTGAAGCTTTCTTT; CDR3aa: CASSAGQGIMNTEAFF
abundance: -; v_gene: TRBV20-1; j_gene: TRBJ2-7; d_gene: TRBD1; CDR3nt: TGCAGTGCTAGTTATTCAGGGGGCGGTTCCTACGAGCAGTACTTC; CDR3aa: CSASYSGGGSYEQYF
abundance: -; v_gene: TRBV10-1; j_gene: TRBJ2-7; d_gene: -; CDR3nt: TGCGCCAGCCGCCCTCACCTAATCTACGAGCAGTACTTC; CDR3aa: CASRPHLIYEQYF
abundance: -; v_gene: TRBV5-1; j_gene: TRBJ2-3; d_gene: -; CDR3nt: TGCGCCAGTAGCCTAGGCGGGAGCACAGATACGCAGTATTTT; CDR3aa: CASSLGGSTDTQYF
abundance: -; v_gene: TRBV5-1; j_gene: TRBJ1-1; d_gene: TRBD1; CDR3nt: TGCGCCAGCAGGGAGGGGGCGGGCACTGAAGCTTTCTTT; CDR3aa: CASREGAGTEAFF
abundance: -; v_gene: TRBV6-2/TRBV6-3; j_gene: TRBJ1-4; d_gene: TRBD1; CDR3nt: TGTGCCAGCAGTCGGACAGGGCTTATGTATGAAAAACTGTTTTTT; CDR3aa: CASSRTGLMYEKLFF
abundance: few; v_gene: TRBV4-3; j_gene: TRBJ2-5; d_gene: TRBD1; CDR3nt: TGCGCCAGCAGCCAGGACAGGAAGACCCAGTACTTC; CDR3aa: CASSQDRKTQYF
abundance: -; v_gene: TRBV5-1; j_gene: TRBJ2-2; d_gene: -; CDR3nt: TGCGCCAGCAGCTTCGGCCAGGGGAACACCGGGGAGCTGTTTTTT; CDR3aa: CASSFGQGNTGELFF
abundance: -; v_gene: TRBV24-1; j_gene: TRBJ2-2; d_gene: TRBD2; CDR3nt: TGTGCCACCAGTCGCGGGGGAAAAGGGCTATCGAACACCGGGGAGCTGTTTTTT; CDR3aa: CATSRGGKGLSNTGELFF
abundance: -; v_gene: TRBV5-4; j_gene: TRBJ1-6; d_gene: TRBD1; CDR3nt: TGTGCCAGCAGACCGGGACAGGGCTCACCCCTCCACTTT; CDR3aa: CASRPGQGSPLHF
abundance: -; v_gene: TRBV2; j_gene: TRBJ1-5; d_gene: TRBD1; CDR3nt: TGTGCCAGCTGCCGGGACAGCAACGCCGATCAGCCCCAGCATTTT; CDR3aa: CASCRDSNADQPQHF
abundance: -; v_gene: TRBV5-1; j_gene: TRBJ2-1; d_gene: TRBD2; CDR3nt: TGCGCCAGCAGCTTGGAAGTAGCGGGAAACAATGAGCAGTTCTTC; CDR3aa: CASSLEVAGNNEQFF
abundance: once; v_gene: TRBV29-1; j_gene: TRBJ2-1; d_gene: TRBD1; CDR3nt: TGCAGCGTCGTCACAGGGGGCGCATTCAATGAGCAGTTCTTC; CDR3aa: CSVVTGGAFNEQFF
abundance: -; v_gene: TRBV27; j_gene: TRBJ2-4; d_gene: TRBD1; CDR3nt: TGTGCCAGCAGTGACAGGGCCCAAAACATTCAGTACTTC; CDR3aa: CASSDRAQNIQYF
abundance: -; v_gene: TRBV4-2; j_gene: TRBJ2-5; d_gene: -; CDR3nt: TGTGCCAGCAGCACACACTCCGGGATTCGAGGGACCCAGTACTTC; CDR3aa: CASSTHSGIRGTQYF
abundance: -; v_gene: TRBV18; j_gene: TRBJ2-2; d_gene: TRBD2; CDR3nt: TGTGCCAGCTCACCAAGGGGACTAGCGGGAGTCCCCGGGGAGCTGTTTTTT; CDR3aa: CASSPRGLAGVPGELFF
abundance: few; v_gene: TRBV7-9; j_gene: TRBJ1-4; d_gene: -; CDR3nt: TGTGCCAGCAGCTTTGGGGAAAACGCGGGTGAAAAACTGTTTTTT; CDR3aa: CASSFGENAGEKLFF
abundance: -; v_gene: TRBV5-6; j_gene: TRBJ1-5; d_gene: TRBD1; CDR3nt: TGTGCCAGCAGCTTTGCAGGGGGTTTAATTCAGCCCCAGCATTTT; CDR3aa: CASSFAGGLIQPQHF